A selection of T cell receptor beta chains follows, all from one sample in a study of CD8 T cells in ankylosing spondylitis. TCRdb analysed the 5' RACE reads with MiXCR anew, one entry per CDR3 protein. The sample yields around 99,000 distinct CDR3 sequences, around 9.4% seen once. Sequencing was performed on blood, either unsorted or a sorted T cell fraction (not recorded which). The receptor source for this set is a male donor with ankylosing spondylitis or in good health (not recorded which). Each CDR3 is given without its conserved first and last residue.

j_call: TRBJ2-7
v_call: TRBV18
cdr3_aa: ASSATDSSYEQY

j_call: TRBJ2-2
v_call: TRBV20-1
cdr3_aa: SALNSASNTGELF

j_call: TRBJ1-1
v_call: TRBV7-9
cdr3_aa: ASSLQGGYMGNTEAF

j_call: TRBJ2-1
v_call: TRBV20-1
cdr3_aa: SAPSSKAYNEQF

j_call: TRBJ2-3
v_call: TRBV2
cdr3_aa: ASGASGRGTTDTQY

j_call: TRBJ2-1
v_call: TRBV20-1
cdr3_aa: SAAGTGGMGSYNEQF

j_call: TRBJ1-1
v_call: TRBV19
cdr3_aa: ASSPRDRPNARGPNTEAF

j_call: TRBJ2-3
v_call: TRBV7-9
cdr3_aa: ASSSGEDTQY

j_call: TRBJ1-4
v_call: TRBV28
cdr3_aa: ASSFVRPAATNEKLF

j_call: TRBJ1-1
v_call: TRBV19
cdr3_aa: ASTPPRQVAEAF

j_call: TRBJ1-6
v_call: TRBV20-1
cdr3_aa: SALRTGSSPLH

j_call: TRBJ2-7
v_call: TRBV28
cdr3_aa: ASSQQGAGEQY

j_call: TRBJ2-1
v_call: TRBV29-1
cdr3_aa: SVELGTGRGEQF

j_call: TRBJ2-7
v_call: TRBV6-5
cdr3_aa: ASSLGQPAYYEQY

j_call: TRBJ2-2
v_call: TRBV2
cdr3_aa: ASSEALLTGELF

j_call: TRBJ1-1
v_call: TRBV20-1
cdr3_aa: SAMGQGPATEAF